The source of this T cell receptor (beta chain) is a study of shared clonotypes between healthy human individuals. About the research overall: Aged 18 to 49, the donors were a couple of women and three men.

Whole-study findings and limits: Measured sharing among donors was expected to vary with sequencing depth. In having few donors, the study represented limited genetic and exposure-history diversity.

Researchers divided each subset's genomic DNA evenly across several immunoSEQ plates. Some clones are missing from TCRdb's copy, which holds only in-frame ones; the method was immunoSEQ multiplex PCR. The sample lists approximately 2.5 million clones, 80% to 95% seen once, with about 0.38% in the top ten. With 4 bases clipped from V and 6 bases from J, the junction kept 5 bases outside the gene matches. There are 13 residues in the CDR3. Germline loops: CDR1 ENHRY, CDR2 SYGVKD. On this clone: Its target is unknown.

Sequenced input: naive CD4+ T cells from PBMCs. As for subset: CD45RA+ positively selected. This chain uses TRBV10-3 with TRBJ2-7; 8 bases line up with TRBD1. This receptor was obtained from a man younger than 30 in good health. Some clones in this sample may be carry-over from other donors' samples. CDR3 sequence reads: CAISAGGRVEQYF. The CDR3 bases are TGTGCCATCAGTGCAGGGGGCCGGGTCGAGCAGTACTTC.